Sequencing of this T cell receptor (beta chain) was carried out in a study of graft-versus-host responses after intestinal transplantation. The junction had 3 bases not matched to a gene; V was cut back by 3 bases and J by 1 base. The CDR3 contains 15 residues. Germline CDR1 is KGHSH and CDR2 is LQKENI. About this clone itself: Its antigen is not identified.

TCRdb keeps only in-frame clones here, not all; method: immunoSEQ multiplex PCR. The data contain some 84,000 clones, roughly 85% of them singletons. The chain couples TRBV18 to TRBJ2-1; 7 positions agree with TRBD2. The sequences come from unstimulated CD4+ T cells sorted from spleen or lymph node cells, collected before intestinal transplant. This receptor was identified in a human donor who received an intestinal transplant. The CDR3 nucleotides are TGTGCCAGCTCACCGGGCGGGAGATCCTACAATGAGCAGTTCTTC. It codes for CASSPGGRSYNEQFF. The full variable domain, in which reference TRBV18 and TRBJ2-1 provide the parts outside the CDR3, is NAGVMQNPRHLVRRRGQEARLRCSPMKGHSHVYWYRQLPEEGLKFMVYLQKENIIDESGMPKERFSAEFPKEGPSILRIQQVVRGDSAAYFCASSPGGRSYNEQFFGPGTRLTVL.